This T cell receptor (beta chain) was found in a study of OX40 agonist ivuxolimab in advanced cancers. Measured with immunoSEQ multiplex PCR; TCRdb has only the in-frame clones, and not every one. The sample consists of fewer than 25,000 clones, roughly 84% of them appearing once. V was clipped by 6 bases and J by 4 bases; unmatched bases: 9. Germline CDR1 MNHEY, CDR2 SMNVEV (reference sequence). This CDR3 comprises 14 residues. This specimen was CD4+ or CD8+ T cells sorted from blood, taken in a trial of the OX40 agonist ivuxolimab. This receptor was identified in an adult with an advanced solid tumor such as melanoma, head and neck, liver or kidney cancer. The chain employs TRBV27 and TRBJ2-7; 7 bases align to TRBD2. The chain's CDR3 is CASSLGGEGYEQYF. In DNA form, the CDR3 reads TGTGCCAGCAGCCTCGGTGGGGAGGGTTACGAGCAGTACTTC.